This T cell receptor beta chain was captured by sequencing in a study of blood T cell repertoires in COVID-19. V lost 5 bases and J lost 5; bases outside the gene matches: 9. This CDR3 comprises 15 residues. Germline V gene sequence: CDR1 SNHLY, CDR2 FYNNEI. Patients in Seattle were enrolled during active infection, then followed longitudinally. Original data processing: Amplification of reference gene primers provided the estimated nucleated cell counts. Only in-frame clones appear in the TCRdb table, and some are missing; sequencing was by immunoSEQ multiplex PCR. The V and J calls and clone size are taken from that table; D and trimming were inferred from the DNA. The sample contains approximately 260,000 clones, around 90% of which appear only once.

Material: peripheral blood. The TCR sequence derives from a woman in her sixties with COVID-19, enrolled during active disease. The chain couples TRBV2 to TRBJ2-1, with 7 bases that match TRBD1. The CDR3 is CASSSEGGFHNEQFF. The CDR3 DNA follows: TGTGCCAGCAGTAGCGAAGGGGGCTTTCACAATGAGCAGTTCTTC.